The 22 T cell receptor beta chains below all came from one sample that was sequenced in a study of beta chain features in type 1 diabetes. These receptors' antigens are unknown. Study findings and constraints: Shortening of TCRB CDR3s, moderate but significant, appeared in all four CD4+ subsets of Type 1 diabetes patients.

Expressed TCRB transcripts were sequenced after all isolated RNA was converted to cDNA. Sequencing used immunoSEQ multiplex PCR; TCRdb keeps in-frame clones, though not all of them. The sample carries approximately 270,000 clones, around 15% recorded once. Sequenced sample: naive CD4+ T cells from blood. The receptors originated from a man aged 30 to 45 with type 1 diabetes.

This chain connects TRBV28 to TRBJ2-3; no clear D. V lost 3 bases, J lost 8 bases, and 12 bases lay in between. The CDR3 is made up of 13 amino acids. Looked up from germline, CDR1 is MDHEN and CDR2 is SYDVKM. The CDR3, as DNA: TGTGCCAGCAGTTTCCCCCCAGTTCCTACGCAGTATTTT. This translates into CASSFPPVPTQYF.

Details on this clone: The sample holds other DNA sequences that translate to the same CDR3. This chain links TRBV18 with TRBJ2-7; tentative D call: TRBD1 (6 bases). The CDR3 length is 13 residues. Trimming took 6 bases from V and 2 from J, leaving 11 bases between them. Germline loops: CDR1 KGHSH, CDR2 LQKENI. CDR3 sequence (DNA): TGTGCCAGCTCCGGGCAGGGGACCTACGAGCAGTACTTC. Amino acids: CASSGQGTYEQYF.

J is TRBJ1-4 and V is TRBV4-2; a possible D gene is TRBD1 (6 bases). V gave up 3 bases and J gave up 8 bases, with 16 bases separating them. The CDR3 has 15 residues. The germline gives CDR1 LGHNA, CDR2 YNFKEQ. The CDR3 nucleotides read TGTGCCAGCAGCCACGGGGACAAGGACGAAGAAAAACTGTTTTTT. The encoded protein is CASSHGDKDEEKLFF.

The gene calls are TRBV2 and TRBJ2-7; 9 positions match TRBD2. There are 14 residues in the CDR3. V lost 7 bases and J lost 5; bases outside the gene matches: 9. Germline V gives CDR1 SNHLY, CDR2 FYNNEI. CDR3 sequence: CASKGREGGDEQYF. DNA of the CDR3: TGTGCCAGCAAGGGGCGGGAGGGCGGCGACGAGCAGTACTTC.

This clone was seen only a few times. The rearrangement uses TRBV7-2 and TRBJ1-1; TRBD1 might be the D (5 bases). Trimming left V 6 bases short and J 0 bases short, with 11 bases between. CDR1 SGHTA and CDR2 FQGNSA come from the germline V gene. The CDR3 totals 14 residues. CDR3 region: CASRTQGLNTEAFF. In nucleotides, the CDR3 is TGTGCCAGCAGGACCCAGGGATTGAACACTGAAGCTTTCTTT.

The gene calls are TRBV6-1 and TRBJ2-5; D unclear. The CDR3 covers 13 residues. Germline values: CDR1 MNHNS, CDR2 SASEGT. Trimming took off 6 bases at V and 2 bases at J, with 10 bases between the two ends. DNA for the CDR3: TGTGCCAGCAGCGCTAGTGGACAAGAGACCCAGTACTTC. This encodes CASSASGQETQYF.

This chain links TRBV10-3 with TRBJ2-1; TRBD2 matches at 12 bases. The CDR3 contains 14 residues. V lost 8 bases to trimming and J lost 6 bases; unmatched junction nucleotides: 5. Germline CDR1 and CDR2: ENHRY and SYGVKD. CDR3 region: CAIGASGRANEQFF. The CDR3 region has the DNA TGTGCCATCGGGGCTAGCGGGAGGGCCAATGAGCAGTTCTTC.

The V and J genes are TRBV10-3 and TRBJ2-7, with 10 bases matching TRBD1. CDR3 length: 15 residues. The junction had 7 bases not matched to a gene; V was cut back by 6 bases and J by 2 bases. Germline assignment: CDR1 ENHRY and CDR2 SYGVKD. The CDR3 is CAISSGTGETYEQYF. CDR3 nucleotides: TGTGCCATCAGCTCCGGGACAGGGGAAACCTACGAGCAGTACTTC.

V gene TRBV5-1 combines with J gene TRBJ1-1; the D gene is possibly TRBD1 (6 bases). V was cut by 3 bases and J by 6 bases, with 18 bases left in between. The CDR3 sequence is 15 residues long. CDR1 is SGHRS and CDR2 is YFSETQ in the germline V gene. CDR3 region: CASSSYSGARAEAFF. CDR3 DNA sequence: TGCGCCAGCAGCTCCTACTCAGGGGCAAGGGCTGAAGCTTTCTTT.

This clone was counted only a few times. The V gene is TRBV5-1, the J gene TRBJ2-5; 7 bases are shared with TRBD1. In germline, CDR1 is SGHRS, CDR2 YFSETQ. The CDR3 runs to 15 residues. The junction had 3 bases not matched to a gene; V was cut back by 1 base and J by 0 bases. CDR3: CASSLTTGDQETQYF. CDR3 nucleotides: TGCGCCAGCAGCTTGACCACAGGGGACCAAGAGACCCAGTACTTC.

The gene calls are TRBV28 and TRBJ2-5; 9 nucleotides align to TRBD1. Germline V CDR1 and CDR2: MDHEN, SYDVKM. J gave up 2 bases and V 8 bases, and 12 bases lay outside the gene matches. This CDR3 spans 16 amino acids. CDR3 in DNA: TGTGCCAGCGCGAATCCGGGACAGGGAATTCAAGAGACCCAGTACTTC. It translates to CASANPGQGIQETQYF.

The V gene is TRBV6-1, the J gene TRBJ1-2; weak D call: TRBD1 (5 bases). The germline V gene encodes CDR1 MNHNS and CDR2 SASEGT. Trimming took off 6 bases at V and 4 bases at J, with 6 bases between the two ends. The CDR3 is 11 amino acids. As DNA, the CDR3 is TGTGCCAGCAGGGGACTCTATGGCTACACCTTC. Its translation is CASRGLYGYTF.

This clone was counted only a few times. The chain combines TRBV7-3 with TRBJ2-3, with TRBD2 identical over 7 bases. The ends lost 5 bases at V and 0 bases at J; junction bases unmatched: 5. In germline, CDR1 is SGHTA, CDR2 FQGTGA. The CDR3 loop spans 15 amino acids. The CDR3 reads CASSPSGTSTDTQYF. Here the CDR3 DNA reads TGTGCCAGCAGCCCGAGCGGGACTAGCACAGATACGCAGTATTTT.

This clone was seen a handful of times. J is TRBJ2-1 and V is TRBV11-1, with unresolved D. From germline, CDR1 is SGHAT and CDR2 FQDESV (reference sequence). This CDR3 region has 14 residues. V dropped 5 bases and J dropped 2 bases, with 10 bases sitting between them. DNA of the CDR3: TGTGCCAGCAGCCCCACGGGTCCCTACAATGAGCAGTTCTTC. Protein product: CASSPTGPYNEQFF.

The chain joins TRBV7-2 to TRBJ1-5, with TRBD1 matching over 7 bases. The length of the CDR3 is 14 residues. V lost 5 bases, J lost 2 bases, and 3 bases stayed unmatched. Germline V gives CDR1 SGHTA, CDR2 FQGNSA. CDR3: CASSRDSGNQPQHF. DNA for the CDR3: TGTGCCAGCAGCCGGGACAGCGGCAATCAGCCCCAGCATTTT.

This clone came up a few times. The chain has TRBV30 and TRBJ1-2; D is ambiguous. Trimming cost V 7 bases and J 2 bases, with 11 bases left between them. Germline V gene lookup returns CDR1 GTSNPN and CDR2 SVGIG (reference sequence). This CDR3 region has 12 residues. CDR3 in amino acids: CASTARNYGYTF. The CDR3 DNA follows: TGTGCCTCTACTGCTCGCAACTATGGCTACACCTTC.

The CDR3 sequence is CAWSVGTGGYGYTF. The CDR3 DNA reads as TGTGCCTGGAGTGTAGGTACAGGAGGGTATGGCTACACCTTC. This chain connects TRBV30 to TRBJ1-2; a weak D match, TRBD1 (5 bases). Trimming cost V 0 bases and J 5 bases, with 13 bases left between them. This CDR3 is 14 amino acids long. Germline values: CDR1 GTSNPN, CDR2 SVGIG (reference sequence).

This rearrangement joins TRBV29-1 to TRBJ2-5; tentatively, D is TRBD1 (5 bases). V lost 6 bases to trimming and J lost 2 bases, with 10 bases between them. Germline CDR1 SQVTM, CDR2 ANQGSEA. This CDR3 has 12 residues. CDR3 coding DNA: TGCAGCGTGTCACGACAGCAAGAGACCCAGTACTTC. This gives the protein CSVSRQQETQYF.

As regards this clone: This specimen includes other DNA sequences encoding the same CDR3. CDR3 region: CASSSAGTTYEQYF. Written as DNA, the CDR3 is TGCGCCAGCAGCTCAGCCGGGACAACCTACGAGCAGTACTTC. This chain uses TRBV5-1 with TRBJ2-7; TRBD1 might be the D (6 bases). The ends were cut back, 3 bases at V and 2 bases at J, with 12 bases in the middle. CDR3 length equals 14 residues. Germline V gene data show CDR1 as SGHRS and CDR2 as YFSETQ.

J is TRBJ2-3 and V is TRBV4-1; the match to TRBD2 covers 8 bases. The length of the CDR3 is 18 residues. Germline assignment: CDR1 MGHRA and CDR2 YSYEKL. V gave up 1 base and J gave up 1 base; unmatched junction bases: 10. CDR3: CASSQGQIVAGRTDTQYF. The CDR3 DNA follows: TGCGCCAGCAGCCAAGGGCAAATAGTAGCGGGGCGCACAGATACGCAGTATTTT.

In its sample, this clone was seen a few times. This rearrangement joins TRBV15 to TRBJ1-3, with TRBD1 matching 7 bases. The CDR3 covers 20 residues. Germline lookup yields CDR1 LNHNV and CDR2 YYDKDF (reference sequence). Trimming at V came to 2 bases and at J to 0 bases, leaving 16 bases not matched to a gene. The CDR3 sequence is CATSRNIGQANPLSGNTIYF. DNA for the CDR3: TGTGCCACCAGCAGAAATATAGGACAGGCGAATCCCCTCTCTGGAAACACCATATATTTT.

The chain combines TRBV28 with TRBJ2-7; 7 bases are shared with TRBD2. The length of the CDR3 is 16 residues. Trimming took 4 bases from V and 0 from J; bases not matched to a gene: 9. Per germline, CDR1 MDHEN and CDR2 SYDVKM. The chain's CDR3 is CASSSPGGGHSYEQYF. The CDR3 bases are TGTGCCAGCAGTTCCCCCGGGGGAGGGCACTCCTACGAGCAGTACTTC.